Listed here are 14 T cell receptor beta chains from one sample, sequenced in a study of blood T cell repertoires in COVID-19. TCRdb keeps only in-frame clones here, not all; method: immunoSEQ multiplex PCR. Of over 65,000 clones detected, 60% to 80% appear once; the ten largest clones hold roughly a third. Sequenced sample: peripheral blood. These receptors all come from a man between 60 and 70 years old with COVID-19, enrolled during active disease.

This clone was observed a few times. The CDR3 DNA follows: TGCGCCAGCAGCTTGCCAGGGGTCTACTACGAGCAGTACTTC. Its protein is CASSLPGVYYEQYF. V usage is TRBV5-1 and J usage is TRBJ2-7; the D gene is possibly TRBD1 (6 bases). The CDR3 runs 14 residues. Germline CDR1 is SGHRS and CDR2 is YFSETQ. V was cut by 1 base and J by 3 bases, with 11 bases left in between.

The chain combines TRBV19 with TRBJ1-1, with TRBD1 identical over 10 bases. This CDR3 is built from 14 residues. The V and J ends lost 5 bases and 6 bases, in that order; junction bases with no gene match: 6. Germline V CDR1 and CDR2: LNHDA, SQIVND (reference sequence). The CDR3 bases are TGTGCCAGTAGTCTTGGACAGGGGGTCGCTGAAGCTTTCTTT. This translates into CASSLGQGVAEAFF.

This chain connects TRBV6-1 to TRBJ1-3, with a tentative D call TRBD1 (5 bases). Trimming left V 4 bases short and J 0 bases short, with 13 bases between. Germline loops: CDR1 MNHNS, CDR2 SASEGT. CDR3 length: 16 residues. CDR3 region: CASSGRQSSSGNTIYF. The CDR3 DNA follows: TGTGCCAGCAGTGGGAGACAGTCGAGCTCTGGAAACACCATATATTTT.

The sample holds a few counts of this clone. The genes are TRBV6-2 or TRBV6-3 and TRBJ2-1; 14 positions agree with TRBD2. CDR3 length: 17 residues. J was trimmed by 2 bases and V by 4 bases; bases with no gene match: 4. Germline V gene lookup returns CDR1 MNHEY and CDR2 SVGEGT. CDR3 sequence (DNA): TGTGCCAGCAGTTCCGCGACTAGCGGGAGGGCCTACAATGAGCAGTTCTTC. This codes for CASSSATSGRAYNEQFF.

The V call is TRBV11-2, the J call TRBJ1-2; D might be TRBD1 (5 bases). CDR3 size: 14 residues. V was pared by 5 bases and J by 7 bases, with 17 bases between. Germline V gene sequence: CDR1 SGHAT, CDR2 FQNNGV. This CDR3 reads CASSPGRDLGGYTF. The CDR3 nucleotides are TGTGCCAGCAGCCCCGGGAGGGACCTAGGTGGCTACACCTTC.

The V call is TRBV18, the J call TRBJ2-5, with 7 bases that match TRBD2. Germline loops: CDR1 KGHSH, CDR2 LQKENI. After removal of 6 bases from V and 5 bases from J, the junction contained 6 bases not matched to a gene. The CDR3 sequence is 13 residues long. The CDR3: CASSRERGETQYF. DNA of the CDR3: TGTGCCAGCTCCCGGGAGCGGGGTGAGACCCAGTACTTC. Using reference TRBV18 and TRBJ2-5 for the parts outside the CDR3, the full variable domain is NAGVMQNPRHLVRRRGQEARLRCSPMKGHSHVYWYRQLPEEGLKFMVYLQKENIIDESGMPKERFSAEFPKEGPSILRIQQVVRGDSAAYFCASSRERGETQYFGPGTRLLVL.

This sequence joins TRBV11-3 and TRBJ2-1, with D possibly TRBD2 on 6 matching bases. The CDR3 runs to 16 residues. Trimming shortened V by 3 bases and J by 3 bases, and 15 bases separated the two germline ends. Looked up from germline, CDR1 is SGHNT and CDR2 is YENEEA. The CDR3 nucleotides are TGTGCCAGCAGCTTGGCGGGACTGGGACTCTACAATGAGCAGTTCTTC. It codes for CASSLAGLGLYNEQFF.

This chain uses TRBV19 with TRBJ1-2; 7 bases fit TRBD1. V was pared by 10 bases and J by 5 bases, with 10 bases of the junction left unmatched. CDR3 size: 13 residues. Germline V gene lookup returns CDR1 LNHDA and CDR2 SQIVND (reference sequence). CDR3 bases: TGTGCCACCTCGGACAGGAGACTTTATGGCTACACCTTC. This sequence encodes CATSDRRLYGYTF.

The rearrangement links TRBV7-2 to TRBJ2-5; the match to TRBD2 covers 8 bases. J gave up 4 bases and V 1 base, and 11 bases lay outside the gene matches. Germline values: CDR1 SGHTA, CDR2 FQGNSA. The CDR3 is 17 amino acids. The DNA for the CDR3 is TGTGCCAGCAGCTTAGGGATCTCGGGGGGGGCGTCAGAGACCCAGTACTTC. Its translation: CASSLGISGGASETQYF.

The chain has TRBV2 and TRBJ1-6, with 7 bases lining up with TRBD1. Germline V gene lookup returns CDR1 SNHLY and CDR2 FYNNEI. Trimming cost V 11 bases and J 5 bases; bases outside gene matches: 6. This CDR3 has 13 amino acids. The DNA of the CDR3 is TGTGCCGACCGGGACAGCAATAATTCACCCCTCCACTTT. Amino acid sequence: CADRDSNNSPLHF.

The chain recombines TRBV7-3 with TRBJ1-1, with D possibly being TRBD1 (5 bases). Deletions cut 5 bases from V and 5 bases from J, with 15 bases between. The V gene's germline CDR1 is SGHTA and CDR2 FQGTGA. The CDR3 has 14 amino acids. This chain's CDR3 is CASSKVGGGTEAFF. Here the CDR3 DNA reads TGTGCCAGCAGCAAAGTGGGGGGAGGAACTGAAGCTTTCTTT. Looking up the rest from reference TRBV7-3 and TRBJ1-1 gives the full variable domain: GAGVSQTPSNKVTEKGKYVELRCDPISGHTALYWYRQSLGQGPEFLIYFQGTGAADDSGLPNDRFFAVRPEGSVSTLKIQRTERGDSAVYLCASSKVGGGTEAFFGQGTRLTVV.

V usage is TRBV5-1 and J usage is TRBJ2-1; 10 bases fit TRBD2. Per germline, CDR1 SGHRS and CDR2 YFSETQ. After removal of 0 bases from V and 0 bases from J, the junction contained 6 bases not matched to a gene. The CDR3 contains 18 residues. The CDR3 DNA reads TGCGCCAGCAGCTTGGGAGGTGCTAGCGGGGGCTCCTACAATGAGCAGTTCTTC. Encoded protein: CASSLGGASGGSYNEQFF.

The chain has TRBV7-3 and TRBJ1-1, with no clear D. Trimming shortened V by 4 bases and J by 4 bases, and 10 bases separated the two germline ends. Per germline, CDR1 SGHTA and CDR2 FQGTGA. The CDR3 has 13 amino acids. CDR3 sequence (DNA): TGTGCCAGCAGCTCAGATTTGCTCACTGAAGCTTTCTTT. It is translated as CASSSDLLTEAFF.

The gene calls are TRBV29-1 and TRBJ2-7; no clear D gene. With 4 bases removed from V and 5 bases from J, the gap between germline ends came to 12 bases. The CDR3 extends over 12 amino acids. Germline CDR1 reads SQVTM; CDR2 reads ANQGSEA. The DNA for the CDR3 is TGCAGCGTTGGTCCGGGTTACCACGAGCAGTACTTC. This gives the protein CSVGPGYHEQYF.